The T cell receptor beta chain described here comes from a study of OX40 agonist ivuxolimab in advanced cancers. The method was immunoSEQ multiplex PCR; TCRdb's version includes in-frame clones alone and lacks a portion of them. Among around 46,000 clones listed, roughly three quarters were seen once. The germline CDR1 and CDR2 sequences are LNHDA and SQIVND (reference sequence). The CDR3 consists of 14 residues. Losses at the gene ends were 5 bases for V and 3 bases for J; bases not matched to a gene: 4. The clonotype originates from an adult with an advanced solid tumor such as melanoma, head and neck, liver or kidney cancer. The specimen was CD4+ or CD8+ T cells sorted from blood, collected in a trial of the OX40 agonist ivuxolimab. The chain recombines TRBV19 with TRBJ2-7, with TRBD1 matching 10 bases. The CDR3 reads CASSLTGGRYEQYF. The CDR3 DNA follows: TGTGCCAGTAGTCTGACAGGGGGCCGCTACGAGCAGTACTTC.